This paragraph covers one T cell receptor (beta chain) sequence. Antigen specificity is unknown. The data were obtained in a study of chemoradiotherapy in HPV16-positive cancers. The overall study: Functional T-cell assays on a couple of HPV16-positive patients' cells defined candidate HPV-specific clones and common TCR motifs. Study observations and caveats: HPV-responsive T-cell expansion during chemoradiotherapy was linked to improved recurrence-free survival in HPV16-positive patients.

Germline CDR1 reads SGHDT; CDR2 reads YYEEEE. The CDR3 is made up of 15 amino acids. The V segment lost 4 bases and the J segment 0 bases; nucleotides outside the gene matches: 4. Profiled with immunoSEQ multiplex PCR; TCRdb holds only in-frame clones, not every one. There are more than 11,000 clones in the sample; just under 70% occur only once, and roughly a fifth lies in the top ten. The V and J genes are TRBV5-6 and TRBJ1-3, with 7 nucleotides matching TRBD1. The biological material was taken from a patient who underwent chemoradiotherapy. This receptor was taken from a human donor with HPV-associated anogenital cancer. The CDR3 DNA is TGTGCCAGCAGCCAGGGACAGAGCTCTGGAAACACCATATATTTT. Translation: CASSQGQSSGNTIYF.